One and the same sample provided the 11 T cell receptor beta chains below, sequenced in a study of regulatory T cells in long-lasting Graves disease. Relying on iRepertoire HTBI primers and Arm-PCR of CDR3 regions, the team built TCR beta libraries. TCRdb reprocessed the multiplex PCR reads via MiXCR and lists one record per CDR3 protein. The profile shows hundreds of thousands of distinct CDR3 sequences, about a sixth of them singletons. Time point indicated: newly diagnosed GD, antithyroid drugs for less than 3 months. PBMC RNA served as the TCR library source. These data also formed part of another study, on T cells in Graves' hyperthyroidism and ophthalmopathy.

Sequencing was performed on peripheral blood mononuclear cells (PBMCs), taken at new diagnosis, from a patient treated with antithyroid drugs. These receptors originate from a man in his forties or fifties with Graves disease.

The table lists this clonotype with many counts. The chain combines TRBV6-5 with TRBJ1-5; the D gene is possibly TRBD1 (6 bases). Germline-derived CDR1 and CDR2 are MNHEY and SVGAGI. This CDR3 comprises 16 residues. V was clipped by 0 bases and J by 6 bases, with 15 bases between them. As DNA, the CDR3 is TGTGCCAGCAGTTACTCTGCGGGGGCTCTTGGTCAGCCCCAGCATTTT. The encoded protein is CASSYSAGALGQPQHF.

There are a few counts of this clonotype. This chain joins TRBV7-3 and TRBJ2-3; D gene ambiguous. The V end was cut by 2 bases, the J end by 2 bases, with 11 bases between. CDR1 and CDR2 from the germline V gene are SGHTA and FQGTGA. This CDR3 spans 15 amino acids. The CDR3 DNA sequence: TGTGCCAGCAGCTTATATACGCTCTCCACAGATACGCAGTATTTT. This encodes CASSLYTLSTDTQYF.

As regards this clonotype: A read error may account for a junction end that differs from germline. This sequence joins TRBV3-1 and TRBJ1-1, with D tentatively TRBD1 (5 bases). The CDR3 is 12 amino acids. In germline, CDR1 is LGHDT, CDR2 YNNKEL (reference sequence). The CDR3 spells CASSAGSTGAFF. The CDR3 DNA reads TGTGCCAGCAGTGCAGGGAGCACTGGAGCTTTCTTT.

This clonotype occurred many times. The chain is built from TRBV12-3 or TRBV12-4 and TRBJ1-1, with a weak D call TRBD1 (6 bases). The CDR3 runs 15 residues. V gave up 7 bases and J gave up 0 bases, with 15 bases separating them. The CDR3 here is CASTLGGFMNTEAFF. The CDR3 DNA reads TGTGCCAGCACCCTAGGGGGTTTCATGAACACTGAAGCTTTCTTT.

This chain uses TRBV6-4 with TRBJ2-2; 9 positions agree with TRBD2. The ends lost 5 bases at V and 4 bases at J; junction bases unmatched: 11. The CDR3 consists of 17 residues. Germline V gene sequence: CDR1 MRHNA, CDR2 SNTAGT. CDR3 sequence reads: CASSPKGGLAGTGELFF. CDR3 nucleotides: TGTGCCAGCAGTCCTAAGGGGGGACTAGCTGGCACCGGGGAGCTGTTTTTT.

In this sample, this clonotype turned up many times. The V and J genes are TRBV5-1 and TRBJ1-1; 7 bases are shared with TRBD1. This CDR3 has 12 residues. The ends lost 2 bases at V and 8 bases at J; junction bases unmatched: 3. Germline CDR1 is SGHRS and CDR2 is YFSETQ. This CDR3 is CASSFTGAEAFF. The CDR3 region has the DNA TGCGCCAGCAGCTTTACAGGGGCAGAAGCTTTCTTT.

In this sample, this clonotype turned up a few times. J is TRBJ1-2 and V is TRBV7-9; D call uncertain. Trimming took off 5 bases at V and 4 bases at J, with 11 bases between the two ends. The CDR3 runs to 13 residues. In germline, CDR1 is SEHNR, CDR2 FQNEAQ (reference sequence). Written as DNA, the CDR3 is TGTGCCAGCAGCCTAGATACAACCTATGGCTACACCTTC. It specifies CASSLDTTYGYTF.

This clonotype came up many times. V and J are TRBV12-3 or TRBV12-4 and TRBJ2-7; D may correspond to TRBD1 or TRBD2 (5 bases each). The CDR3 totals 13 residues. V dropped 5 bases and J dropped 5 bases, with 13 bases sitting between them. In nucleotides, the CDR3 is TGTGCCAGCAGTGGGGCGAGGGTCCACGAGCAGTACTTC. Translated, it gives CASSGARVHEQYF.

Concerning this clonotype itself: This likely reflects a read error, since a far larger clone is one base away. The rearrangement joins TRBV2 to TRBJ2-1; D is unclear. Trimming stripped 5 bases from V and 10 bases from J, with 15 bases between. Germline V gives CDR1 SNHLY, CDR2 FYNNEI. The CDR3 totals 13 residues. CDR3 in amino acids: CASSSDNYYEQFF. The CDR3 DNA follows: TGTGCCAGCAGTTCCGACAACTACTACGAGCAGTTCTTC. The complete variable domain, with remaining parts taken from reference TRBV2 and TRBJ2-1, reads EPEVTQTPSHQVTQMGQEVILRCVPISNHLYFYWYRQILGQKVEFLVSFYNNEISEKSEIFDDQFSVERPDGSNFTLKIRSTKLEDSAMYFCASSSDNYYEQFFGPGTRLTVL.

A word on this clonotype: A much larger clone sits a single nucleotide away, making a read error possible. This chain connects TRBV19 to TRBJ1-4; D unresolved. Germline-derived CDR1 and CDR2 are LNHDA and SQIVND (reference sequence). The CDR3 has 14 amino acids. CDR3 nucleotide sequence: TGTGTCAGTAGTTTCAGTCTCGCGAGTGAAAAACTGTTTTTT. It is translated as CVSSFSLASEKLFF.

The CDR3 nucleotides are TGTGCCAGCAGCTTAGGGGACACCTCTGGGACCCAGTACTTC. Translation gives CASSLGDTSGTQYF. This sequence joins TRBV7-2 and TRBJ2-5; maybe TRBD1 (6 bases). This CDR3 has 14 residues. CDR1 is SGHTA and CDR2 is FQGNSA in the germline V gene. Trimming removed 1 base at V and 7 bases at J, with 13 bases between.